These T cell receptor beta chains were read from a single sample in a study of shared T cell receptors in the human thymus. Profiled with immunoSEQ multiplex PCR; TCRdb holds only in-frame clones, not every one. The sample yields 700,000 or so clones, 80% to 90% seen once. The sample was also linked to a second study, of human thymus T cells.

The sample comprised thymocytes. These receptors all stem from a girl under two years old with a congenital heart defect. Both conserved end residues are part of each CDR3. The D gene is left open where the match is weak. Size values are once, few and many counts, or a class for expanded clones, and some rows have none.

J: TRBJ2-3
size: .
V: TRBV5-1
D: TRBD1
CDR3: CASSLPGQGSTDTQYF
DNA: TGCGCCAGCAGCTTGCCGGGACAGGGGTCCACAGATACGCAGTATTTT

J: TRBJ1-2
size: .
V: TRBV7-9
D: .
CDR3: CASSLNNRSQTNYGYTF
DNA: TGTGCCAGCAGCCTTAATAACAGGAGCCAGACTAACTATGGCTACACCTTC

J: TRBJ2-7
size: .
V: TRBV25-1
D: TRBD1
CDR3: CASSDRDSTYEQYF
DNA: TGTGCCAGCAGTGACCGGGACAGCACCTACGAGCAGTACTTC

J: TRBJ1-6
size: .
V: TRBV1
D: .
CDR3: CTRIGQALPNSPLHF
DNA: TGCACCAGAATCGGACAGGCCCTGCCTAATTCACCCCTCCACTTT

J: TRBJ1-2
size: .
V: TRBV2
D: TRBD1
CDR3: CASRHTLRQGKGYGYTF
DNA: TGTGCCAGCAGACACACCCTCCGACAGGGAAAGGGGTATGGCTACACCTTC

J: TRBJ1-5
size: .
V: TRBV29-1
D: .
CDR3: CSMRGQPQHF
DNA: TGCAGCATGCGTGGTCAGCCCCAGCATTTT

J: TRBJ1-5
size: few
V: TRBV19
D: .
CDR3: CASSIGGSDSNQPQHF
DNA: TGTGCCAGTAGTATCGGGGGGTCAGATAGCAATCAGCCCCAGCATTTT

J: TRBJ2-7
size: .
V: TRBV7-9
D: TRBD1
CDR3: CASTDRDEQYF
DNA: TGTGCCAGCACCGACAGGGACGAGCAGTACTTC

J: TRBJ1-5
size: .
V: TRBV11-2
D: TRBD1
CDR3: CASSHGTGYQPQHF
DNA: TGTGCCAGCAGCCACGGGACAGGGTATCAGCCCCAGCATTTT

J: TRBJ2-5
size: .
V: TRBV5-1
D: TRBD2
CDR3: CASSRGSGGADQETQYF
DNA: TGCGCCAGCAGCCGGGGTAGCGGGGGGGCCGACCAAGAGACCCAGTACTTC

J: TRBJ2-2
size: .
V: TRBV4-1
D: .
CDR3: CASSLLGTPNTGELFF
DNA: TGCGCCAGCAGCCTTTTAGGGACACCGAACACCGGGGAGCTGTTTTTT

J: TRBJ2-7
size: .
V: TRBV5-6
D: .
CDR3: CASSLVTSSYEQYF
DNA: TGTGCCAGCAGCTTGGTGACTAGCTCCTACGAGCAGTACTTC

J: TRBJ1-5
size: .
V: TRBV9
D: .
CDR3: CASSADPGLSQPQHF
DNA: TGTGCCAGCAGCGCGGACCCAGGGCTATCTCAGCCCCAGCATTTT

J: TRBJ1-1
size: .
V: TRBV19
D: TRBD1
CDR3: CASGSGTGKGNTEAFF
DNA: TGTGCCAGTGGATCCGGGACAGGGAAGGGAAACACTGAAGCTTTCTTT

J: TRBJ1-3
size: .
V: TRBV19
D: .
CDR3: CASSSQEIAVGDTIYF
DNA: TGTGCCAGTAGCTCACAGGAGATCGCCGTTGGTGACACCATATATTTT

J: TRBJ2-7
size: .
V: TRBV5-8
D: .
CDR3: CASSWDLPPYEQYF
DNA: TGTGCCAGCAGCTGGGACTTACCACCCTACGAGCAGTACTTC

J: TRBJ1-2
size: .
V: TRBV19
D: TRBD1
CDR3: CASSIGRNGVRDREFKGYTF
DNA: TGTGCCAGTAGTATCGGGCGTAACGGAGTACGGGACAGGGAATTTAAGGGCTACACCTTC

J: TRBJ2-7
size: .
V: TRBV6-5
D: .
CDR3: CASMTARVAYEQYF
DNA: TGTGCCAGCATGACAGCCCGAGTCGCCTACGAGCAGTACTTC

J: TRBJ1-5
size: .
V: TRBV10-3
D: .
CDR3: CATGAGQPQHF
DNA: TGTGCCACCGGGGCGGGGCAGCCCCAGCATTTT

J: TRBJ1-4
size: .
V: TRBV11-2
D: .
CDR3: CASSLDGGGLLF
DNA: TGTGCCAGCAGCTTAGATGGGGGGGGCCTCCTTTTT

J: TRBJ2-7
size: .
V: TRBV7-7
D: .
CDR3: CASSLGAGVSYEQYF
DNA: TGTGCCAGCAGCTTAGGAGCCGGAGTCTCCTACGAGCAGTACTTC

J: TRBJ1-3
size: once
V: TRBV28
D: .
CDR3: CASSPAGNTIYF
DNA: TGTGCCAGCAGTCCCGCGGGAAACACCATATATTTT

J: TRBJ1-2
size: .
V: TRBV28
D: .
CDR3: CASSLEGPPAYGYTF
DNA: TGTGCCAGCAGTTTGGAGGGTCCGCCTGCCTATGGCTACACCTTC

J: TRBJ1-1
size: .
V: TRBV7-2
D: .
CDR3: CASSLGAESMNTEAFF
DNA: TGTGCCAGCAGCTTAGGGGCAGAATCCATGAACACTGAAGCTTTCTTT

J: TRBJ2-1
size: .
V: TRBV2
D: .
CDR3: CASSALGHRDPSYNEQFF
DNA: TGTGCCAGCAGTGCGCTTGGCCACCGGGATCCTTCCTACAATGAGCAGTTCTTC

J: TRBJ2-7
size: .
V: TRBV19
D: .
CDR3: CASSSEGAYEQYF
DNA: TGTGCCAGTAGTAGTGAGGGGGCCTACGAGCAGTACTTC

J: TRBJ2-3
size: few
V: TRBV19
D: .
CDR3: CASSIGWGERPDTQYF
DNA: TGTGCCAGTAGTATTGGTTGGGGAGAACGGCCAGATACGCAGTATTTT

J: TRBJ2-7
size: .
V: TRBV4-1
D: TRBD2
CDR3: CASSPGLAEYEQYF
DNA: TGCGCCAGCAGCCCGGGACTAGCGGAATACGAGCAGTACTTC

J: TRBJ1-2
size: few
V: TRBV27
D: .
CDR3: CASSSRQRNTTTYGYTF
DNA: TGTGCCAGCAGTTCAAGACAGAGAAATACAACGACCTATGGCTACACCTTC

J: TRBJ2-3
size: once
V: TRBV5-6
D: TRBD1
CDR3: CASSLAGGDTQYF
DNA: TGTGCCAGCAGCTTGGCAGGGGGAGATACGCAGTATTTT

J: TRBJ1-5
size: .
V: TRBV28
D: TRBD1
CDR3: CASSLDRFDSNQPQHF
DNA: TGTGCCAGCAGTTTGGACAGGTTCGATAGCAATCAGCCCCAGCATTTT

J: TRBJ1-2
size: .
V: TRBV10-2
D: TRBD1
CDR3: CASRGTVNYGYTF
DNA: TGCGCCAGCAGAGGGACAGTGAACTATGGCTACACCTTC

J: TRBJ1-2
size: .
V: TRBV6-5
D: TRBD1
CDR3: CASSRTGLLSYGYTF
DNA: TGTGCCAGCAGTAGGACAGGGCTTCTTTCTTATGGCTACACCTTC